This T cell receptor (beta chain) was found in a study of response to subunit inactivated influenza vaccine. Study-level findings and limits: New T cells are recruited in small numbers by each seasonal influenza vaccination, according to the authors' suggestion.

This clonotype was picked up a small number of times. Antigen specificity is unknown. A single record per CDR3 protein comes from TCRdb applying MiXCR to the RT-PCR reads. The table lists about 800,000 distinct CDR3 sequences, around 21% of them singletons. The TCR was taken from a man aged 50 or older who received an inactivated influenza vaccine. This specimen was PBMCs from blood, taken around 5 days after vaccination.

Here the CDR3 DNA reads TGTGCCAGCAGCGTAGGAGGCAAACCTACTCGCTACACCTTC. Translating gives CASSVGGKPTRYTF. This chain connects TRBV9 to TRBJ1-2; D remains ambiguous. Trimming shortened V by 0 bases and J by 9 bases, and 15 bases separated the two germline ends. The CDR3 sequence is 14 residues long. The germline V gene encodes CDR1 SGDLS and CDR2 YYNGEE.